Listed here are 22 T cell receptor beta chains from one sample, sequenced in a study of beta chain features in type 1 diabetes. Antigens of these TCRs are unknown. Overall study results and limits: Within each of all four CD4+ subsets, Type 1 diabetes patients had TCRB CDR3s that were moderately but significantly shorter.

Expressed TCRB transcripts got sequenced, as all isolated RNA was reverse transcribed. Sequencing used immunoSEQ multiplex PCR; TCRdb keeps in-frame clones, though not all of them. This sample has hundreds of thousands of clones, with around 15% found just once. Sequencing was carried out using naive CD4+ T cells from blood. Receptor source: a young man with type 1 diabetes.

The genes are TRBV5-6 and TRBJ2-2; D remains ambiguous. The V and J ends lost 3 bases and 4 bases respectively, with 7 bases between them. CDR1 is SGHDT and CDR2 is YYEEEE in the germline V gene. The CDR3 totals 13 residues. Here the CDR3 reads CASSSVLTGELFF. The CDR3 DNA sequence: TGTGCCAGCAGCTCCGTCCTCACCGGGGAGCTGTTTTTT.

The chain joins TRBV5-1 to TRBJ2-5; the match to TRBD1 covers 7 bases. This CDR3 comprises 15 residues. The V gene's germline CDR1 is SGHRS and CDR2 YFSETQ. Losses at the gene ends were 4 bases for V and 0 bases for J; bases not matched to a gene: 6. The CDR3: CASSRPTGYQETQYF. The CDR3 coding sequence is TGCGCCAGCAGCAGGCCGACAGGGTACCAAGAGACCCAGTACTTC.

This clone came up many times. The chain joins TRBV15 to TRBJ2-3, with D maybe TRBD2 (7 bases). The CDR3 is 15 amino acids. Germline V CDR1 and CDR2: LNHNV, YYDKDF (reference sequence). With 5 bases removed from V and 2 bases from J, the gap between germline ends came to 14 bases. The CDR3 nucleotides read TGTGCCACCAGCCCTAAGGGGGGGTCCACAGATACGCAGTATTTT. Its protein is CATSPKGGSTDTQYF.

CDR3 residues: CASSSRTGAYEQYF. CDR3 nucleotides: TGCGCCAGCAGCTCACGGACAGGGGCCTACGAGCAGTACTTC. The rearrangement uses TRBV5-1 and TRBJ2-7; 9 bases are shared with TRBD1. Germline V gene lookup returns CDR1 SGHRS and CDR2 YFSETQ. Trimming cost V 3 bases and J 2 bases; bases outside gene matches: 3. The CDR3 contains 14 residues.

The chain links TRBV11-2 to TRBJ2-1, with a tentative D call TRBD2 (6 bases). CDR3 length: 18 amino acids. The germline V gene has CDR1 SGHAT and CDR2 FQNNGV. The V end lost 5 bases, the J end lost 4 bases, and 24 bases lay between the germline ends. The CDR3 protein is CASSPLSLIGGRYNEQFF. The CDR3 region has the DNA TGTGCCAGCAGCCCTCTTTCACTGATCGGAGGGAGATACAATGAGCAGTTCTTC.

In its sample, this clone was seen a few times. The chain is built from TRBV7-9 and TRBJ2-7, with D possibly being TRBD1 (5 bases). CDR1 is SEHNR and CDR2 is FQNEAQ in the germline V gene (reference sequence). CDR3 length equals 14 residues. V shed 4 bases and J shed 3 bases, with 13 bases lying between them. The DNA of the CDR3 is TGTGCCAGCAGCTCCTACCAGCAGGGCTACGAGCAGTACTTC. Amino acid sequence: CASSSYQQGYEQYF.

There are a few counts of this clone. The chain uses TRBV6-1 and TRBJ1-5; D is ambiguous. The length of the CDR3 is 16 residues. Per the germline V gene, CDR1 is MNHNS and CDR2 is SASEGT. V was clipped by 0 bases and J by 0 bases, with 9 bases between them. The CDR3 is CASSEATVYSNQPQHF. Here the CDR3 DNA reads TGTGCCAGCAGTGAAGCGACGGTTTATAGCAATCAGCCCCAGCATTTT.

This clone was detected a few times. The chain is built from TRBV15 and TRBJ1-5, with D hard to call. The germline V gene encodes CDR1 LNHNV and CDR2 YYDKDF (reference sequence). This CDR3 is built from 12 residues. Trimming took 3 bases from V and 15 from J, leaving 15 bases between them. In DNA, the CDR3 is TGTGCCACCAGCAGTCGACTTACAGAATCGCATTTT. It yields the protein CATSSRLTESHF.

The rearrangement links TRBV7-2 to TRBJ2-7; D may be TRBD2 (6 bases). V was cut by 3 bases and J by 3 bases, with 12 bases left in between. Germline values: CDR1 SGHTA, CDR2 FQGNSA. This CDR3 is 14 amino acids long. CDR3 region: CASSFGSADYEQYF. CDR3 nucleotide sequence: TGTGCCAGCAGCTTCGGGAGCGCAGACTACGAGCAGTACTTC.

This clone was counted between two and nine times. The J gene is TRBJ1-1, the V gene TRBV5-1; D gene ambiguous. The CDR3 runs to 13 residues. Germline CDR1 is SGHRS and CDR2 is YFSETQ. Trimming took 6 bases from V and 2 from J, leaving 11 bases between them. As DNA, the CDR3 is TGCGCCAGCAAGGTGGGAGTCAACACTGAAGCTTTCTTT. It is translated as CASKVGVNTEAFF. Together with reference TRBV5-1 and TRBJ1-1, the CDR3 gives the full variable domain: KAGVTQTPRYLIKTRGQQVTLSCSPISGHRSVSWYQQTPGQGLQFLFEYFSETQRNKGNFPGRFSGRQFSNSRSEMNVSTLELGDSALYLCASKVGVNTEAFFGQGTRLTVV.

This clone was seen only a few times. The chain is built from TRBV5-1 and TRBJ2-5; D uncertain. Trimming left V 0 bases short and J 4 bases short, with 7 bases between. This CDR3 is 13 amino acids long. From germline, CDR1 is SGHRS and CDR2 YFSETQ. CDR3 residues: CASSLGGTETQYF. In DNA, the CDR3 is TGCGCCAGCAGCTTGGGGGGTACAGAGACCCAGTACTTC. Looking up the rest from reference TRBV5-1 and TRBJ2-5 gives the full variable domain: KAGVTQTPRYLIKTRGQQVTLSCSPISGHRSVSWYQQTPGQGLQFLFEYFSETQRNKGNFPGRFSGRQFSNSRSEMNVSTLELGDSALYLCASSLGGTETQYFGPGTRLLVL.

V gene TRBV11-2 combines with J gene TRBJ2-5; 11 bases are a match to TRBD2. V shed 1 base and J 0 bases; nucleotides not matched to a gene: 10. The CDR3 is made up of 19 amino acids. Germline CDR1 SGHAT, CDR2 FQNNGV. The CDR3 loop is CASSLALLAGGHYQETQYF. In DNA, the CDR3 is TGTGCCAGCAGCTTAGCGCTGCTAGCGGGAGGACATTACCAAGAGACCCAGTACTTC. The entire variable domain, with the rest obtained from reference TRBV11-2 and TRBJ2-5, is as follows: EAGVAQSPRYKIIEKRQSVAFWCNPISGHATLYWYQQILGQGPKLLIQFQNNGVVDDSQLPKDRFSAERLKGVDSTLKIQPAKLEDSAVYLCASSLALLAGGHYQETQYFGPGTRLLVL.

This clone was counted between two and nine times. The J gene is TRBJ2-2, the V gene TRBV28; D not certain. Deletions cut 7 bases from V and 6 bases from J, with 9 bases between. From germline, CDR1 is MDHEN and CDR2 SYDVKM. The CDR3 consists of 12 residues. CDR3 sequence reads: CASNIFPGELFF. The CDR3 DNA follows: TGTGCCAGCAATATCTTCCCCGGGGAGCTGTTTTTT.

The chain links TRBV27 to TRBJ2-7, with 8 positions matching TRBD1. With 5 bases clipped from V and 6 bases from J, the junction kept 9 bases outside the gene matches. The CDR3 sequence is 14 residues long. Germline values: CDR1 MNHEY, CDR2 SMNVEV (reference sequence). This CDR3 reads CASSASWTGLEQYF. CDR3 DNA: TGTGCCAGCAGTGCCTCCTGGACAGGGCTCGAGCAGTACTTC.

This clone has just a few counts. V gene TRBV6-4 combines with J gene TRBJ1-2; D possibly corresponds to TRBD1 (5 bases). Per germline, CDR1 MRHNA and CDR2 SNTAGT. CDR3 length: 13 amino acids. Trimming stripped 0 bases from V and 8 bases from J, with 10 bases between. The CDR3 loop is CASSDSGTLGYTF. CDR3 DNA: TGTGCCAGCAGTGACTCCGGGACTCTGGGCTACACCTTC.

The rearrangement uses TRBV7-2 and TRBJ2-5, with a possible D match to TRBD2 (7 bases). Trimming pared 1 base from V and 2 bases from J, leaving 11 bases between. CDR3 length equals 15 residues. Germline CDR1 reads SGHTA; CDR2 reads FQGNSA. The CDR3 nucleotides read TGTGCCAGCAGCTTAGAGGGGGAGGGGCAAGAGACCCAGTACTTC. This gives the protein CASSLEGEGQETQYF.

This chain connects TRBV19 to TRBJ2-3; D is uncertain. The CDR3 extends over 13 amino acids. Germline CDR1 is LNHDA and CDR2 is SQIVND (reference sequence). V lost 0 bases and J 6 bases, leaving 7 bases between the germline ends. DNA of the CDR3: TGTGCCAGTAGTATAGAGCGTCCCGATACGCAGTATTTT. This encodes CASSIERPDTQYF.

The CDR3 DNA reads TGTGCCAGCAGCCCTAGCGGGGGCCCCCTCTCCTACAATGAGCAGTTCTTC. Its translation is CASSPSGGPLSYNEQFF. This rearrangement joins TRBV7-2 to TRBJ2-1, with 10 bases matching TRBD2. The CDR3 is 17 amino acids. Germline V gives CDR1 SGHTA, CDR2 FQGNSA. V shed 5 bases, J shed 0 bases, and the junction held 7 bases outside the gene matches.

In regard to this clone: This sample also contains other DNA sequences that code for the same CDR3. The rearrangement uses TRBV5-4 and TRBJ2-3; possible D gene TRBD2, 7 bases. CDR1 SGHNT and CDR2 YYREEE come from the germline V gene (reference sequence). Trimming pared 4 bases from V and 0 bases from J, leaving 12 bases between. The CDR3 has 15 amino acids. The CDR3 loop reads CASSLRGGSTDTQYF. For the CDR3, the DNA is TGTGCCAGCAGCCTTAGGGGGGGCAGCACAGATACGCAGTATTTT.

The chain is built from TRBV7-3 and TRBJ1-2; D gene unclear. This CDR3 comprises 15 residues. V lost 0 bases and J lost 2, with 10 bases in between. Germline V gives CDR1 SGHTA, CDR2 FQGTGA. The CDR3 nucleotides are TGTGCCAGCAGCTTAACCGGGCCTGGGAACTATGGCTACACCTTC. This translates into CASSLTGPGNYGYTF.

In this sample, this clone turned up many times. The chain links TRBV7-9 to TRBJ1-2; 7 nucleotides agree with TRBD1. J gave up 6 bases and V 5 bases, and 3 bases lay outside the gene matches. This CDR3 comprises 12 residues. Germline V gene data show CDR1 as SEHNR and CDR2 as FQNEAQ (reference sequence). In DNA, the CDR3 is TGTGCCAGCAGCCTACAGGGGAATGGCTACACCTTC. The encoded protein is CASSLQGNGYTF.

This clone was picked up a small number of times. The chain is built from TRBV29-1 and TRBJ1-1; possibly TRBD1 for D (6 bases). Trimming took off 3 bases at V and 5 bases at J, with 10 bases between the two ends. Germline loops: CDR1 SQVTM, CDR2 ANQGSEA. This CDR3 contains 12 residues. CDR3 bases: TGCAGCGTTGACAGGGGCGAGACTGAAGCTTTCTTT. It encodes CSVDRGETEAFF.